One T cell receptor (beta chain) is described in this entry. The data originate from a study of CD8+ T cells in alopecia areata. V shed 8 bases, J shed 0 bases, and the junction held 6 bases outside the gene matches. The length of the CDR3 is 14 residues. The V gene's germline CDR1 is SQVTM and CDR2 ANQGSEA. The treatment was: oral pan-JAK inhibitor, 5-10 mg twice daily. cDNA prepared by RNA extraction and subsequent reverse transcription served as the template for sequencing. TCRdb keeps only in-frame clones here, not all; method: immunoSEQ multiplex PCR. The sample lists 130,000 or so clones, 70% to 90% occurring once.

The source was CD8+ T cells sorted from blood, collected at week 4, from a patient treated with tofacitinib. This TCR derives from a human donor with alopecia areata. The chain uses TRBV29-1 and TRBJ2-1; the match to TRBD2 covers 8 bases. The CDR3 sequence: CSSHRGGSYNEQFF. In nucleotides, the CDR3 is TGCAGCAGCCACCGGGGGGGCTCCTACAATGAGCAGTTCTTC.